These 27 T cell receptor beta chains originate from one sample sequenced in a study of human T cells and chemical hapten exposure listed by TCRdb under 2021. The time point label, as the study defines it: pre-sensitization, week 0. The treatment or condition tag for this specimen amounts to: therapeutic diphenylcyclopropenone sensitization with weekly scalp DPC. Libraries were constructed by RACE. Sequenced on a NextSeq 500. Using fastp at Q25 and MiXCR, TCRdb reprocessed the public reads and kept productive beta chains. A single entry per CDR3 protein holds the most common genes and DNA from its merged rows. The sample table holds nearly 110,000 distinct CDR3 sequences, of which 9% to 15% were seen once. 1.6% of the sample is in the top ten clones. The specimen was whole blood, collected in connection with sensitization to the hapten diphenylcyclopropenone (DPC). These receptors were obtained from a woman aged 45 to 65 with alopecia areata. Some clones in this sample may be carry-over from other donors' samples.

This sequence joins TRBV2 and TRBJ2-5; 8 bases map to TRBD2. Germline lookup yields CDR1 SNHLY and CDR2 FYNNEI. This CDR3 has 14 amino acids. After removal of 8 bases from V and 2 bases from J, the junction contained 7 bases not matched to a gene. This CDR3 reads CASSIAGRQETQYF. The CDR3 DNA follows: TGTGCCAGCTCAATAGCGGGGAGGCAAGAGACCCAGTACTTC.

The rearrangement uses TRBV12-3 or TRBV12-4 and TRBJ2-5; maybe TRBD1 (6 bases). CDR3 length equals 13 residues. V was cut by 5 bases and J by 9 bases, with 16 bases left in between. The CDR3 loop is CASSPTGLSAQYF. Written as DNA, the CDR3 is TGTGCCAGCAGTCCCACAGGGTTAAGCGCCCAGTACTTC.

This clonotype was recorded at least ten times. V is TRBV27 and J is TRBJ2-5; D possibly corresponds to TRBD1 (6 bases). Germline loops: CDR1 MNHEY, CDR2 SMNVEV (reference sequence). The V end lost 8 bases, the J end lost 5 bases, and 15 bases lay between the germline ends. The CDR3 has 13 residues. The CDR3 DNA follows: TGTGCCAGCGGATCAGACAGGCCCGAGACCCAGTACTTC. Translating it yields CASGSDRPETQYF.

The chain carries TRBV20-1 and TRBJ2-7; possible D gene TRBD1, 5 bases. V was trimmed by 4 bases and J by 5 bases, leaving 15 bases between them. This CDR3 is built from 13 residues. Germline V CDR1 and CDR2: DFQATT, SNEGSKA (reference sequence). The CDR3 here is CSATSPGRDEQYF. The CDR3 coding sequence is TGCAGTGCTACCTCCCCGGGCAGGGACGAGCAGTACTTC.

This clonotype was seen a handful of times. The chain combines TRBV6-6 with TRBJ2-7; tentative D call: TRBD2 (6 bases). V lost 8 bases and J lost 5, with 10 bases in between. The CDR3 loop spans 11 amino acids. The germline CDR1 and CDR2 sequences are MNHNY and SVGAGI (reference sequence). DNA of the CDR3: TGTGCCAGCTCGCGGGGCAACGAGCAGTACTTC. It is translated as CASSRGNEQYF.

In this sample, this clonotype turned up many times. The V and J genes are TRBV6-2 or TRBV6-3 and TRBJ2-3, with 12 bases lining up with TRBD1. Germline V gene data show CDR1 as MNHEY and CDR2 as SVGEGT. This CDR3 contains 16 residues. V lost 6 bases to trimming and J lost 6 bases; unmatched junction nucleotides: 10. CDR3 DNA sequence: TGTGCCAGCAGGCCTCCGGGACAGGGGGCAGGGGATACGCAGTATTTT. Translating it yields CASRPPGQGAGDTQYF.

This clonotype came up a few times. CDR3 in amino acids: CASRSRTGTQPQHF. For the CDR3, the DNA is TGTGCCAGCAGAAGCCGGACGGGGACTCAGCCCCAGCATTTT. The rearrangement uses TRBV2 and TRBJ1-5; D might be TRBD1 (5 bases). V was trimmed by 6 bases and J by 6 bases, leaving 15 bases between them. The length of the CDR3 is 14 residues. Germline loops: CDR1 SNHLY, CDR2 FYNNEI.

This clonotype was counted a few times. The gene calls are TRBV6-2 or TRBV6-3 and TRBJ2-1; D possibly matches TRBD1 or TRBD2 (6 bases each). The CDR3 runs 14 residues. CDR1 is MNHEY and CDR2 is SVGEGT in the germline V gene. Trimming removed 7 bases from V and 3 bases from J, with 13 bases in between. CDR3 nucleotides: TGTGCCAGCATTGGGGGGCAGGTCTACAATGAGCAGTTCTTC. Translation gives CASIGGQVYNEQFF.

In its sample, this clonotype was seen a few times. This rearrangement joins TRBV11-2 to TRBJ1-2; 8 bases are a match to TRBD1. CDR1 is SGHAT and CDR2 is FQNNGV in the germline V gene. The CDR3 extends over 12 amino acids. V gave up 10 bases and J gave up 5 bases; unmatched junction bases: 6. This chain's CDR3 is CATGQEGYGYTF. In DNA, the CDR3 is TGTGCCACGGGACAGGAGGGATATGGCTACACCTTC.

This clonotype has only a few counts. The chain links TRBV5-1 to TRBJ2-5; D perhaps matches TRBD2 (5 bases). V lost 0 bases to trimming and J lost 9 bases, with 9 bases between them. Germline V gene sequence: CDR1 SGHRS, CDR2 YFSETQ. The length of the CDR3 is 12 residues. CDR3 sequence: CASSLAGNAQYF. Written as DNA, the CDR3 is TGCGCCAGCAGCTTGGCCGGGAACGCCCAGTACTTC.

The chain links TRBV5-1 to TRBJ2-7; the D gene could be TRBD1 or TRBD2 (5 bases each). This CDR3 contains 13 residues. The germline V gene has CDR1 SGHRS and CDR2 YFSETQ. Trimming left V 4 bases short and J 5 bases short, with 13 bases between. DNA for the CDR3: TGCGCCAGCAGCCCCGGGACCGATCACGAGCAGTACTTC. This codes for CASSPGTDHEQYF.

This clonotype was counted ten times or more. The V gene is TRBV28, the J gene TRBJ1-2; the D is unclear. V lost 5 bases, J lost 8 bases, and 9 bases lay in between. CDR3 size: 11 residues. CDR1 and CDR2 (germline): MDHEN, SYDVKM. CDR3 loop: CASSLGFGYTF. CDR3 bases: TGTGCCAGCAGTCTAGGGTTCGGCTACACCTTC.

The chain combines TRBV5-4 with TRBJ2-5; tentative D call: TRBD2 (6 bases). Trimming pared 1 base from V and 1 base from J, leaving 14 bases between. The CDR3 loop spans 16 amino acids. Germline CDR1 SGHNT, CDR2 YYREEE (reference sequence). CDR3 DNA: TGTGCCAGCAGCTTGAGCGGCGGGGTATCCCAAGAGACCCAGTACTTC. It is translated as CASSLSGGVSQETQYF.

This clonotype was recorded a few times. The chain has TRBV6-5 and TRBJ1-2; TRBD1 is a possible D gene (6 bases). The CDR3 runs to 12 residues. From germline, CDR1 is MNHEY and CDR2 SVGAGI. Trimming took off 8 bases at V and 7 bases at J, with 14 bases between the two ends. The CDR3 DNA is TGTGCCAGCGGTCAGGGGTCGGCTGGCTACACCTTC. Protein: CASGQGSAGYTF.

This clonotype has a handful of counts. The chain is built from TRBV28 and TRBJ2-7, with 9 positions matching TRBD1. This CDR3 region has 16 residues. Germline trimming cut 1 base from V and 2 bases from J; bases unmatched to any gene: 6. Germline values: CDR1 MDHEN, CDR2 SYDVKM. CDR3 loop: CASSLSGQGTTYEQYF. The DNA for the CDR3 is TGTGCCAGCAGTTTATCCGGACAGGGGACTACCTACGAGCAGTACTTC.

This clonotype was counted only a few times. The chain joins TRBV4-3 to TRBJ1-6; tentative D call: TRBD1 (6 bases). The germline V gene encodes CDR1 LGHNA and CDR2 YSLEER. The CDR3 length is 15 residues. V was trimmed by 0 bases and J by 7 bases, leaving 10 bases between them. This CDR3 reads CASSQDRGRNSPLHF. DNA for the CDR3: TGCGCCAGCAGCCAAGACAGGGGTAGGAATTCACCCCTCCACTTT.

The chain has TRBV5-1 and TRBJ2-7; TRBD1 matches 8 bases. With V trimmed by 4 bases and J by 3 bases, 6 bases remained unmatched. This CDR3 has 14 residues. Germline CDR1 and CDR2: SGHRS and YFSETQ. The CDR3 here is CASSQGQEIYEQYF. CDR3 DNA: TGCGCCAGCAGCCAGGGACAGGAGATCTACGAGCAGTACTTC. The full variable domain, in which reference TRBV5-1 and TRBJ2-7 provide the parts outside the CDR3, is KAGVTQTPRYLIKTRGQQVTLSCSPISGHRSVSWYQQTPGQGLQFLFEYFSETQRNKGNFPGRFSGRQFSNSRSEMNVSTLELGDSALYLCASSQGQEIYEQYFGPGTRLTVT.

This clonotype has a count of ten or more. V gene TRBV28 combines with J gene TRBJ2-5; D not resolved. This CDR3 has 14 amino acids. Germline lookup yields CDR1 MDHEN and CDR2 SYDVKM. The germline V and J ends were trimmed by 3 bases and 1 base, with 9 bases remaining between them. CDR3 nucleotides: TGTGCCAGCAGTTTGACATCTGCCCAAGAGACCCAGTACTTC. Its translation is CASSLTSAQETQYF.

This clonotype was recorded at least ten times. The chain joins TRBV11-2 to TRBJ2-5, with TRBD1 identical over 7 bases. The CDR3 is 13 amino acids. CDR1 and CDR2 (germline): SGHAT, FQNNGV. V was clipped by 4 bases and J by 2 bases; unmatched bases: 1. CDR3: CASSSGQQETQYF. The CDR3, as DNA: TGTGCCAGCAGCTCGGGACAGCAAGAGACCCAGTACTTC.

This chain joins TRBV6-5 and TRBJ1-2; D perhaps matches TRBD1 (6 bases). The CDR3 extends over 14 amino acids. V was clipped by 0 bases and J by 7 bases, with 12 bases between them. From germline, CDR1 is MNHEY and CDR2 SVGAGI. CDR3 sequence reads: CASSYSNRVSGYTF. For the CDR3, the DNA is TGTGCCAGCAGTTACTCCAACAGGGTATCTGGCTACACCTTC.

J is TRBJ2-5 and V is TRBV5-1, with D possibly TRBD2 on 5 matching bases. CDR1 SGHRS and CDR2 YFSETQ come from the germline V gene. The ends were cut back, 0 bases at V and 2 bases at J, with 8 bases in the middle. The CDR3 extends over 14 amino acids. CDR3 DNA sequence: TGCGCCAGCAGCTTGGGGGAGCGGCAAGAGACCCAGTACTTC. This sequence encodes CASSLGERQETQYF.

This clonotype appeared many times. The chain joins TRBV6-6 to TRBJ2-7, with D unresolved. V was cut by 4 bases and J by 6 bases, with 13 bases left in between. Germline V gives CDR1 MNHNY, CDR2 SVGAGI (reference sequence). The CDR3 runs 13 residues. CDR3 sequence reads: CASSSRYGLEQYF. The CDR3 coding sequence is TGTGCCAGCAGTTCCCGATATGGCCTCGAGCAGTACTTC.

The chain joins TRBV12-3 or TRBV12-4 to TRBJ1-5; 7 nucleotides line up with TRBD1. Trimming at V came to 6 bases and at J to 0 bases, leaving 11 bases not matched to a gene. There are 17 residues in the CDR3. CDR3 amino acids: CASSLLPTGNSNQPQHF. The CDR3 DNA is TGTGCCAGCAGCCTATTACCGACAGGGAATAGCAATCAGCCCCAGCATTTT.

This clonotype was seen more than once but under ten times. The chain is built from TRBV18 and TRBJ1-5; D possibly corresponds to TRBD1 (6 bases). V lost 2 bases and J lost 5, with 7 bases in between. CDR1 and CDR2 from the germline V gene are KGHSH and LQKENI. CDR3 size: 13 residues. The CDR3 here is CASSPGQHQPQHF. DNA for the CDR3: TGTGCCAGCTCACCAGGACAGCATCAGCCCCAGCATTTT.

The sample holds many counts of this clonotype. The CDR3, as DNA: TGTGCCAGCAGCCAGACCTACGAGCAGTACTTC. Its protein product is CASSQTYEQYF. V is TRBV6-2 or TRBV6-3 and J is TRBJ2-7; D uncertain. The CDR3 is 11 amino acids. Germline CDR1 and CDR2: MNHEY and SVGEGT. V was shortened by 6 bases and J by 2 bases, with 5 bases between the two germline ends.

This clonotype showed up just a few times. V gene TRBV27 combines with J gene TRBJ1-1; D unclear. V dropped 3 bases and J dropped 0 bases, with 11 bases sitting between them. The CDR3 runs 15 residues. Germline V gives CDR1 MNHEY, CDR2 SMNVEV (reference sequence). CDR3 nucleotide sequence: TGTGCCAGCAGTTTCAGTAGAGGGTTGAACACTGAAGCTTTCTTT. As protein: CASSFSRGLNTEAFF.

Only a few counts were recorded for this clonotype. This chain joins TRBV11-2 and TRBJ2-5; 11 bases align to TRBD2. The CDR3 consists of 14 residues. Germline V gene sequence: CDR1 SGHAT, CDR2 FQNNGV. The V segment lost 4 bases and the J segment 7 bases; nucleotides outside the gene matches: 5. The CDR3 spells CASSWGLAVGTQYF. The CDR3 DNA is TGTGCCAGCAGCTGGGGACTAGCGGTAGGGACCCAGTACTTC.